A single sample is the source of the 7 T cell receptor beta chains below, sequenced in a study of neurological immune-mediated disorders. Via MiXCR, TCRdb re-called the 5' RACE reads, giving one row per CDR3 protein. The sample holds 87,000 or so distinct CDR3 sequences, roughly 3.2% seen once. Sequenced input: PBMCs. The receptors originated from a woman aged 45-65 years with multiple sclerosis.

Many counts were recorded for this clonotype. This chain uses TRBV5-1 with TRBJ2-7, with D perhaps TRBD2 (5 bases). CDR1 and CDR2 from the germline V gene are SGHRS and YFSETQ. The V and J ends lost 3 bases and 3 bases respectively, with 13 bases between them. This CDR3 region has 14 residues. The CDR3 DNA reads TGCGCCAGCAGCTCGGGGTCGTGGGGCTACGAGCAGTACTTC. It is translated as CASSSGSWGYEQYF. Variable domain in full (rest from reference TRBV5-1 and TRBJ2-7): KAGVTQTPRYLIKTRGQQVTLSCSPISGHRSVSWYQQTPGQGLQFLFEYFSETQRNKGNFPGRFSGRQFSNSRSEMNVSTLELGDSALYLCASSSGSWGYEQYFGPGTRLTVT.

This clonotype showed up many times. This chain connects TRBV7-9 to TRBJ2-7; 9 nucleotides line up with TRBD2. CDR1 is SEHNR, CDR2 FQNEAQ, per germline (reference sequence). V gave up 3 bases and J gave up 4 bases; unmatched junction bases: 7. The CDR3 totals 15 residues. The CDR3 nucleotides read TGTGCCAGCAGCTTGGCTAGCGGGGCCTATTACGAGCAGTACTTC. Its translation is CASSLASGAYYEQYF.

Of note for this clonotype: This could be a read error, since a much larger clone is one nucleotide away. The chain carries TRBV15 and TRBJ2-7; D tentatively reads TRBD1 or TRBD2 (5 bases each). Germline V CDR1 and CDR2: LNHNV, YYDKDF (reference sequence). With 5 bases removed from V and 4 bases from J, the gap between germline ends came to 18 bases. The length of the CDR3 is 15 residues. The CDR3 spells CATSRRGKGIYEQYF. CDR3 coding DNA: TGTGCCACCAGCCGACGGGGAAAGGGGATATACGAGCAGTACTTC.

This clonotype was recorded many times. CDR3 residues: CSAQGLAGNTGELFF. CDR3 DNA: TGCAGTGCTCAGGGACTAGCGGGGAACACCGGGGAGCTGTTTTTT. The rearrangement links TRBV20-1 to TRBJ2-2; 12 bases align to TRBD2. The CDR3 loop spans 15 amino acids. V trimming: 5 bases; J trimming: 1 base; junction bases outside the gene matches: 2. CDR1 is DFQATT, CDR2 SNEGSKA, per germline (reference sequence).

Ten or more counts support this clonotype. V gene TRBV19 combines with J gene TRBJ2-7; the D gene is possibly TRBD2 (6 bases). The CDR3 consists of 12 residues. The germline CDR1 and CDR2 sequences are LNHDA and SQIVND (reference sequence). V lost 5 bases and J 13 bases, leaving 18 bases between the germline ends. For the CDR3, the DNA is TGTGCCAGTAGTGAACCGGGACTCTATATTTACTTC. Its translation: CASSEPGLYIYF. Supplemented by reference TRBV19 and TRBJ2-7, the full variable domain reads DGGITQSPKYLFRKEGQNVTLSCEQNLNHDAMYWYRQDPGQGLRLIYYSQIVNDFQKGDIAEGYSVSREKKESFPLTVTSAQKNPTAFYLCASSEPGLYIYFGPGTRLTVT.

At least ten counts were recorded for this clonotype. This chain links TRBV27 with TRBJ1-4; 7 bases map to TRBD1. Germline-derived CDR1 and CDR2 are MNHEY and SMNVEV (reference sequence). CDR3 length equals 15 residues. Trimming took 5 bases from V and 10 from J; bases not matched to a gene: 13. DNA for the CDR3: TGTGCCAGCAGTCAAGGACAGGTTCCTGTCGGAAAACTGTTTTTT. This translates into CASSQGQVPVGKLFF.

This clonotype has a count of ten or more. V usage is TRBV13 and J usage is TRBJ1-4; 9 nucleotides match TRBD1. The germline CDR1 and CDR2 sequences are PRHDT and FYEKMQ (reference sequence). After removal of 5 bases from V and 8 bases from J, the junction contained 9 bases not matched to a gene. This CDR3 comprises 15 residues. Written as DNA, the CDR3 is TGTGCCAGCAGCAAAGGGACAGGGCCTACGGAAAAACTGTTTTTT. This translates into CASSKGTGPTEKLFF. Full variable domain (missing parts from reference TRBV13 and TRBJ1-4): AAGVIQSPRHLIKEKRETATLKCYPIPRHDTVYWYQQGPGQDPQFLISFYEKMQSDKGSIPDRFSAQQFSDYHSELNMSSLELGDSALYFCASSKGTGPTEKLFFGSGTQLSVL.